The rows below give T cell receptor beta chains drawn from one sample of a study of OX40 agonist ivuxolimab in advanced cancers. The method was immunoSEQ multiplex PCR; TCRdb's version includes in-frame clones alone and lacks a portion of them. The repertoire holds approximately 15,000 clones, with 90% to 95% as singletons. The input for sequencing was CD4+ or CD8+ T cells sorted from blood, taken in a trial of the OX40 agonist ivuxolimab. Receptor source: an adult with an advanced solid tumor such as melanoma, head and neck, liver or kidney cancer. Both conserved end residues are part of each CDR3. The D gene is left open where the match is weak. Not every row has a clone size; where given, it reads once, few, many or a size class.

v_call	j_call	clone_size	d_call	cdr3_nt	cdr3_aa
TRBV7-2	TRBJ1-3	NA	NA	TGTGCCAGCAGCTTGGCTACCTCATGGGACACCATATATTTT	CASSLATSWDTIYF
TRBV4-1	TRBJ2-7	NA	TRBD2	TGCGCCAGCAGCCTTACGGCGGGAGGGCCTGACGAGCAGTACTTC	CASSLTAGGPDEQYF
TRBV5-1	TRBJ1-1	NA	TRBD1	TGCGCCAGCAGCTTGGCAACAGGGGTAACTGAAGCTTTCTTT	CASSLATGVTEAFF
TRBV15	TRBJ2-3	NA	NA	TGTGCCACCAGTTATTGGCGGGTAGATACGCAGTATTTT	CATSYWRVDTQYF
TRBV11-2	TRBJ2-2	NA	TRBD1	TGTGCCAGCAGCCCCATCGGGACAGGGTTTACCGGGGAGCTGTTTTTT	CASSPIGTGFTGELFF
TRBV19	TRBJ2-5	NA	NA	TGTGCCAGTAGTATCTCTGGCAGGTCTCACGCAACGACCCAGTACTTC	CASSISGRSHATTQYF
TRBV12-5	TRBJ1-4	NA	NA	TGTGCTAGTGGTTCCGCAGACATAGTGGATGAAAAACTGTTTTTT	CASGSADIVDEKLFF
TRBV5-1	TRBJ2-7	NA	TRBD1	TGCGCCAGCAGCTTGGGGGGACAGGGAGGGGAGCAGTACTTC	CASSLGGQGGEQYF
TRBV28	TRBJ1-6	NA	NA	TGTGCCAGCAGTTTGGGGGGGCTAAGTTCACCCCTCCACTTT	CASSLGGLSSPLHF
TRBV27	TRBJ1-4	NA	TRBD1	TGTGCCAGCAGTTTATCCGGGACAGGGGTGGAAAAACTGTTTTTT	CASSLSGTGVEKLFF
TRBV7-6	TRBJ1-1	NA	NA	TGTGCCAGCAGTAGGGGGAGGAACACTGAAGCTTTCTTT	CASSRGRNTEAFF
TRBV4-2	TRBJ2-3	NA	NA	TGTGCCAGCAGCCAAGATCTGAGCCCAGATACGCAGTATTTT	CASSQDLSPDTQYF
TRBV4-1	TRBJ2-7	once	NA	TGCGCCAGCAGCCTTAGAGGGTACGACGAGCAGTACTTC	CASSLRGYDEQYF
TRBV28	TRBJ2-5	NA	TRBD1	TGTGCCAGCAGTCAAGGGGACAGGCTGGGAGAGACCCAGTACTTC	CASSQGDRLGETQYF
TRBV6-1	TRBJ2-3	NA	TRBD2	TGTGCCAGCAGTGTTGGGACTAGCGGCACAGATACGCAGTATTTT	CASSVGTSGTDTQYF
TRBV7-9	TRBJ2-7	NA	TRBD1	TGTGCCAGCAGCCGAGTCGGGGACAGGAGATACGAGCAGTACTTC	CASSRVGDRRYEQYF
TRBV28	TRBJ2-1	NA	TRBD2	TGTGCCAGCAGTCCCGGACTAGGGTCCTACAATGAGCAGTTCTTC	CASSPGLGSYNEQFF
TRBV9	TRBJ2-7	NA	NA	TGTGCCAGCAGCGTAGGCGGCCCCTCCTACGAGCAGTACTTC	CASSVGGPSYEQYF
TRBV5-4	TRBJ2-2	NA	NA	TGTGCCAGCAGCGAGATGTCCGGGGAGCTGTTTTTT	CASSEMSGELFF
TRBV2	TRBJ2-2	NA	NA	TGTGCCATCCCTACTCGCGGCACCGGGGAGCTGTTTTTT	CAIPTRGTGELFF
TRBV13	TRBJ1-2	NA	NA	TGTGCCAGCACGTGGAGAGGGGCTGGCGGCTATGGCTACACCTTC	CASTWRGAGGYGYTF
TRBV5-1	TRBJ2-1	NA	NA	TGCGCCAGCAGCTCTTATCTTTACGGGACACTTTACAATGAGCAGTTCTTC	CASSSYLYGTLYNEQFF
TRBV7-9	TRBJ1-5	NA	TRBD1	TGTGCCAGCAGCTTAGAGGGACAGGGTTTATGGAATCAGCCCCAGCATTTT	CASSLEGQGLWNQPQHF
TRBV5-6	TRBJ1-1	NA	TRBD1	TGTGCCAGCAGCTCCCTTGGACAGGGCCTGAACACTGAAGCTTTCTTT	CASSSLGQGLNTEAFF
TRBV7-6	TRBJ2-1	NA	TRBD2	TGTGCCAGCAGCTTCCAGCGGGAGTACACTGAGCAGTTCTTC	CASSFQREYTEQFF
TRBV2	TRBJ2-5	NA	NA	TGTGCCAGCAGTGAACCGAGCTGGGAGACCCAGTACTTC	CASSEPSWETQYF
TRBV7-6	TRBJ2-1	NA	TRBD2	TGTGCCAGCAGCTTAGTAGCGGGCAGCTCCTACAATGAGCAGTTCTTC	CASSLVAGSSYNEQFF
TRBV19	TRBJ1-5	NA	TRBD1	TGTGCCAGTAGTATAGCCTTCTCGACAGGGGGCTTCCTTAGCAATCAGCCCCAGCATTTT	CASSIAFSTGGFLSNQPQHF
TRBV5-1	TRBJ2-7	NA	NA	TGCGCCAGCAGCCCCTCGGTGGGCGAGCAGTACTTC	CASSPSVGEQYF
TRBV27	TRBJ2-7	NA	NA	TGTGCCAGCAGCTTAACTCCGGCGGGCTCCTACGAGCAGTACTTC	CASSLTPAGSYEQYF
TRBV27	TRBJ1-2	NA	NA	TGTGCCAGCGGCGGGGGATATCACTATGGCTACACCTTC	CASGGGYHYGYTF
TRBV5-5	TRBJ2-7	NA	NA	TGTGCCAGCAGCTTTTCGACGGTAACCTACGAGCAGTACTTC	CASSFSTVTYEQYF
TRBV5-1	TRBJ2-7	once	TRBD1	TGCGCCAGCAGCTTAACGCAGGGACAGGACTACGAGCAGTACTTC	CASSLTQGQDYEQYF
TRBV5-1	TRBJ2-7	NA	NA	TGCGCCAGCAGCCCGGGGAGTAACTACGAGCAGTACTTC	CASSPGSNYEQYF
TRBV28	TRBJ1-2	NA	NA	TGTGCCAGCAGTCCCATCGGGAGGCCTGGCTACACCTTC	CASSPIGRPGYTF
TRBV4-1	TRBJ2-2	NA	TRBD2	TGCGCCAGCAGCCAACCTAGCGGAACCGGGGAGCTGTTTTTT	CASSQPSGTGELFF
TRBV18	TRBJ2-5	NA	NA	TGTGCCAGCTCACCCCCCTCCGACAGGCGACAAGAGACCCAGTACTTC	CASSPPSDRRQETQYF
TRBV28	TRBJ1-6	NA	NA	TGTGCCAGCAGGTCCTCAAGCTCCTATAATTCACCCCTCCACTTT	CASRSSSSYNSPLHF
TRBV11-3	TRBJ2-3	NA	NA	TGTGCCAGCAGCTCTCCGACCCGTTCTGCAGATACGCAGTATTTT	CASSSPTRSADTQYF
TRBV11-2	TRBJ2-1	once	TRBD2	TGTGCCAGCAGCACCGGGACTAGCCATGAGCAGTTCTTC	CASSTGTSHEQFF
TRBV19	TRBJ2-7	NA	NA	TGTGCCAGTAGTATAGGACACAACTACGAGCAGTACTTC	CASSIGHNYEQYF
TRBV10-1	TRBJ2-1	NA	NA	TGCGCCCGGAGGGGTTGTGAGCAGTTCTTC	CARRGCEQFF
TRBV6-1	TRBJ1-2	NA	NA	TGTGCCAGCGAGGGCATCTCGCCCCGCTCCTATGGCTACACCTTC	CASEGISPRSYGYTF
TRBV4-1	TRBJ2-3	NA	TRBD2	TGCGCCAGCAGCCAAGAACGAGCGGGGGCTTCCACAGATACGCAGTATTTT	CASSQERAGASTDTQYF
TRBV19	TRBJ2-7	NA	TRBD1	TGTGCCAGTAGTCCCCGGACAGGCCCCGCGTGGGACGAGCAGTACTTC	CASSPRTGPAWDEQYF
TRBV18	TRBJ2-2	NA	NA	TGTGCCAGCTCTCCCGGACAGACCGGGGAGCTGTTTTTT	CASSPGQTGELFF
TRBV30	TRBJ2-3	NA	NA	TGTGCCTGGAGTGTAGGAGGTAACACAGATACGCAGTATTTT	CAWSVGGNTDTQYF
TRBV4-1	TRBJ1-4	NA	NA	TGCGCCAGCAGCCTGGGACTCGGGGAAAAACTGTTTTTT	CASSLGLGEKLFF
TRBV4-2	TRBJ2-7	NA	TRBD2	TGTGCCAGCAGCCCGAAGCGGGGGGCAGGCGAGCAGTACTTC	CASSPKRGAGEQYF